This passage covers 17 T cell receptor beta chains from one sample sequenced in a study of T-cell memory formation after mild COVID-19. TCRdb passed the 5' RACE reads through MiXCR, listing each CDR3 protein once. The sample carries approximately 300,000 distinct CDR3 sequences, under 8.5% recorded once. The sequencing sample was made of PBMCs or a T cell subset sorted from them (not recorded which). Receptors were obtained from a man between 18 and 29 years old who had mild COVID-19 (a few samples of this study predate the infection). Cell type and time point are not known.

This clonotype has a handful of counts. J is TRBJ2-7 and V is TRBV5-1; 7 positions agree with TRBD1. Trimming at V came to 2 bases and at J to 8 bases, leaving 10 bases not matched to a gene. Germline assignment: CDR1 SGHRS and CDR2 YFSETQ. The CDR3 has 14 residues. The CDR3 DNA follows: TGCGCCAGCAGCTTCGGGACAGACAAAACCCAGCAGTACTTC. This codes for CASSFGTDKTQQYF.

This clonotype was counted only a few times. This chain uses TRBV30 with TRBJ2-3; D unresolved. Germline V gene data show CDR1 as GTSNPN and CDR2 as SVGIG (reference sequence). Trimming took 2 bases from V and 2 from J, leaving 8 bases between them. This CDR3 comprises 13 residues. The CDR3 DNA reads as TGTGCCTGGAGTCGATCGTACACAGATACGCAGTATTTT. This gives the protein CAWSRSYTDTQYF.

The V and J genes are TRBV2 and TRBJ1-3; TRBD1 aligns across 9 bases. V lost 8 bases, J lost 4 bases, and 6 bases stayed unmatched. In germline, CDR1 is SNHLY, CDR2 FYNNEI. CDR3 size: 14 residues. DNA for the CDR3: TGTGCCAGCCGACGACAGGGGGTAGGAAACACCATATATTTT. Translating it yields CASRRQGVGNTIYF.

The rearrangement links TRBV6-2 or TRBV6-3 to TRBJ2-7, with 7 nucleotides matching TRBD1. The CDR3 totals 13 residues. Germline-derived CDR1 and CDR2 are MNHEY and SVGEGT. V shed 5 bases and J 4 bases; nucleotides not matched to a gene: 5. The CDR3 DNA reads TGTGCCAGCAGTCGGGACAGCCGGTACGAGCAGTACGTC. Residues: CASSRDSRYEQYV.

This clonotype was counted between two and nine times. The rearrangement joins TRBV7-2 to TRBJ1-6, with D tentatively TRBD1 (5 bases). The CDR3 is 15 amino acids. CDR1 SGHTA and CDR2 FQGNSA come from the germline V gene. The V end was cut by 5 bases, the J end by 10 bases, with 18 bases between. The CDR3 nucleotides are TGTGCCAGCAGCCCGGGACCTGGCTTAGGGTCACCCCTCCACTTT. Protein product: CASSPGPGLGSPLHF.

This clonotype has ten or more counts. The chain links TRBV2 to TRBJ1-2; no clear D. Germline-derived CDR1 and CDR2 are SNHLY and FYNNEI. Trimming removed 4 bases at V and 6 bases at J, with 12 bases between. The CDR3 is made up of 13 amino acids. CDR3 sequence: CASSAPGGDGYTF. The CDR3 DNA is TGTGCCAGCAGTGCACCGGGCGGAGATGGCTACACCTTC. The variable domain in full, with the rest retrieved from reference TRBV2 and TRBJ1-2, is EPEVTQTPSHQVTQMGQEVILRCVPISNHLYFYWYRQILGQKVEFLVSFYNNEISEKSEIFDDQFSVERPDGSNFTLKIRSTKLEDSAMYFCASSAPGGDGYTFGSGTRLTVV.

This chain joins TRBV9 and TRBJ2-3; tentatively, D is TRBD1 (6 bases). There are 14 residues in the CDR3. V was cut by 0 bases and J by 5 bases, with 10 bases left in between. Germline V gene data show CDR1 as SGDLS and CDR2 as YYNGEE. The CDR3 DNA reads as TGTGCCAGCAGCGTAGTGGGGGCGAGAGATACGCAGTATTTT. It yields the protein CASSVVGARDTQYF.

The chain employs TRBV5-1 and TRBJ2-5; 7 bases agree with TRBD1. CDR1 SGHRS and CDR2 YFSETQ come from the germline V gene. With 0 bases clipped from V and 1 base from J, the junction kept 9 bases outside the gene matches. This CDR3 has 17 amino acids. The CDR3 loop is CASSLARGGGPQETQYF. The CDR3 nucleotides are TGCGCCAGCAGCTTGGCCCGAGGGGGCGGCCCCCAAGAGACCCAGTACTTC.

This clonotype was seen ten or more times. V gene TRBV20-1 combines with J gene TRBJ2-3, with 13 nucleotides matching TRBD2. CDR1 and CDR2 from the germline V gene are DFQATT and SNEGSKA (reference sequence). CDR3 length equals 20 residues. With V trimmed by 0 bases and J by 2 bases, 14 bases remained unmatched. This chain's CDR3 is CSARDPRTSGGPIITDTQYF. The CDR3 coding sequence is TGCAGTGCTAGAGATCCCCGGACTAGCGGGGGTCCGATTATCACAGATACGCAGTATTTT.

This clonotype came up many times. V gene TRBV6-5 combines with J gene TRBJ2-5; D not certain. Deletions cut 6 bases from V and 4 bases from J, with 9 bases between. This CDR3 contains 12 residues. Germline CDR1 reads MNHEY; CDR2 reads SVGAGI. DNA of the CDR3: TGTGCCAGCAGGAGGTGGGGAGAGACCCAGTACTTC. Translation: CASRRWGETQYF.

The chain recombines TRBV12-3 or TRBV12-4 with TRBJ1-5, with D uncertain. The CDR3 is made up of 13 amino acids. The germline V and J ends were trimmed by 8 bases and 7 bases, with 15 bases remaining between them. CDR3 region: CASAQSTTQPQHF. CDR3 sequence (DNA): TGTGCCAGCGCGCAGAGCACGACCCAGCCCCAGCATTTT.

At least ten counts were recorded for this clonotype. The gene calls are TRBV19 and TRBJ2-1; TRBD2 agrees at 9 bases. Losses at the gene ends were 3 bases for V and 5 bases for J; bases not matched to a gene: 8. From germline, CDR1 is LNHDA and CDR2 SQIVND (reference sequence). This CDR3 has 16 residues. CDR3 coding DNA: TGTGCCAGTAGTATGGGATCGAGCGGGGGGCACAATGAGCAGTTCTTC. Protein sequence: CASSMGSSGGHNEQFF.

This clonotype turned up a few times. The DNA of the CDR3 is TGTGCCAGTAGGGGGGACACCCTTTTCTATGGCTACACCTTC. It encodes CASRGDTLFYGYTF. V gene TRBV19 combines with J gene TRBJ1-2, with D tentatively TRBD1 (6 bases). Germline V gene lookup returns CDR1 LNHDA and CDR2 SQIVND (reference sequence). The CDR3 has 14 residues. V gave up 6 bases and J gave up 4 bases, with 15 bases separating them.

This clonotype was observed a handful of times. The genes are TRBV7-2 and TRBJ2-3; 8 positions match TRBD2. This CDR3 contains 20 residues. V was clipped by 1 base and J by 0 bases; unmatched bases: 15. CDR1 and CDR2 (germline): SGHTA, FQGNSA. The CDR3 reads CASSLEGYLAGGLSTDTQYF. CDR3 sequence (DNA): TGTGCCAGCAGCTTAGAGGGGTACCTAGCGGGCGGCCTTAGCACAGATACGCAGTATTTT.

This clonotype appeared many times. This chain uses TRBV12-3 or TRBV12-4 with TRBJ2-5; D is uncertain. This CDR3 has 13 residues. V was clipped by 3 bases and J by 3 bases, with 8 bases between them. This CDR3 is CASSFHGEETQYF. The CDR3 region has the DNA TGTGCCAGCAGTTTTCATGGGGAAGAGACCCAGTACTTC.

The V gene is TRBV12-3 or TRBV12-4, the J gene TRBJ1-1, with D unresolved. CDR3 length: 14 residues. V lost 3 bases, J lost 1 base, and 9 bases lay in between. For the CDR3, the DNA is TGTGCCAGCAGTTTCACTACGGAGAACACTGAAGCTTTCTTT. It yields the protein CASSFTTENTEAFF.

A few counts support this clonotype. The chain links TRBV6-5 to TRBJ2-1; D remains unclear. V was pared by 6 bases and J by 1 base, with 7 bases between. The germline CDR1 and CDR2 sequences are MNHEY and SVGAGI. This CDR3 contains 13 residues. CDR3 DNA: TGTGCCAGCAGCACGGCATCCTACAATGAGCAGTTCTTC. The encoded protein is CASSTASYNEQFF.